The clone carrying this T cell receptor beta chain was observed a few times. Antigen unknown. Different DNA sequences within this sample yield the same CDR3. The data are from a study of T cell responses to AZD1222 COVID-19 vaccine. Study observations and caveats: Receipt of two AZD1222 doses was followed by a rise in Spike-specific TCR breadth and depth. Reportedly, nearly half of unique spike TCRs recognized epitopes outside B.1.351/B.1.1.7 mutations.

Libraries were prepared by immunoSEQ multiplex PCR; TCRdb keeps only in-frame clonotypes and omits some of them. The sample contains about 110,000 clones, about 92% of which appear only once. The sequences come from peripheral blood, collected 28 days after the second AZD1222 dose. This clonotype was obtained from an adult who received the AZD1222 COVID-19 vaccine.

Written as DNA, the CDR3 is TGTGCCAGCAGCCAAGGTTTGGGCAGCGGAAACACCATATATTTT. Translated, it gives CASSQGLGSGNTIYF. This chain links TRBV3-1 (or the pseudogene TRBV3-2) with TRBJ1-3, with D unclear. V shed 1 base and J shed 4 bases, with 11 bases lying between them. Per germline, CDR1 LGHDT and CDR2 YNNKEL (reference sequence). The CDR3 loop spans 15 amino acids.